Following are 8 T cell receptor beta chains from one sample sequenced in a study of regulatory T cells in long-lasting Graves disease (dated by TCRdb to 2020 to 2023). Reading the label with the study, this specimen's time point is: newly diagnosed GD, antithyroid drugs for less than 3 months. RNA was extracted from PBMCs in TRIzol for both TCR sequencing and RNA sequencing. The library was made by multiplex PCR. The sequencing machine was an Illumina HiSeq 4000. iRepertoire HTBI primers and Arm-PCR amplification of CDR3 regions were used to construct TCR beta libraries. TCRdb reworked the public reads: Q25 trimming with fastp, MiXCR clone assembly, productive beta chains retained. Identical CDR3 protein sequences are pooled into one entry, listed with their most common genes and DNA. A total of about 540,000 distinct CDR3 sequences appear in this sample, approximately 13% of them only once. Roughly a tenth of the sample is held by the ten biggest clonotypes.

This same sample was also part of a study on T cells in Graves' hyperthyroidism and ophthalmopathy.

The sequencing here drew on peripheral blood mononuclear cells (PBMCs), taken at new diagnosis, from a patient treated with antithyroid drugs. Receptors were obtained from a man between 25 and 39 years old with Graves disease. Donor details come from another sample of the same person, matched by shared clones.

The rearrangement links TRBV19 to TRBJ1-4; 7 nucleotides match TRBD1. The CDR3 is 14 amino acids. Losses at the gene ends were 6 bases for V and 6 bases for J; bases not matched to a gene: 7. Per germline, CDR1 LNHDA and CDR2 SQIVND (reference sequence). Written as DNA, the CDR3 is TGTGCCAGTAGAACAACCGGGACAGATGAAAAACTGTTTTTT. Protein sequence: CASRTTGTDEKLFF.

This clonotype occurred a few times. This rearrangement joins TRBV9 to TRBJ2-3; D remains ambiguous. Trimming stripped 4 bases from V and 8 bases from J, with 17 bases between. The germline V gene has CDR1 SGDLS and CDR2 YYNGEE. This CDR3 contains 14 residues. The CDR3 DNA is TGTGCCAGCAGCCCTAGATCGGATAAGGGTACGCAGTATTTT. This sequence encodes CASSPRSDKGTQYF.

This clonotype was picked up many times. DNA for the CDR3: TGTGCCAGCAGCGTAGATCGCAGCACAGATACGCAGTATTTT. This codes for CASSVDRSTDTQYF. The chain joins TRBV9 to TRBJ2-3; D gene ambiguous. Trimming shortened V by 0 bases and J by 0 bases, and 5 bases separated the two germline ends. The CDR3 runs to 14 residues. The germline gives CDR1 SGDLS, CDR2 YYNGEE.

This clonotype was observed at least ten times. The rearrangement uses TRBV29-1 and TRBJ2-1; possibly TRBD1 or TRBD2 for D (5 bases each). V was shortened by 6 bases and J by 1 base, with 16 bases between the two germline ends. The length of the CDR3 is 15 residues. CDR1 is SQVTM, CDR2 ANQGSEA, per germline. DNA of the CDR3: TGCAGCGTCGGTCGGGGCGACCGTTCCTACAATGAGCAGTTCTTC. Encoded protein: CSVGRGDRSYNEQFF.

In this sample, this clonotype turned up many times. The chain has TRBV30 and TRBJ2-7, with D tentatively TRBD2 (7 bases). Germline V gene sequence: CDR1 GTSNPN, CDR2 SVGIG (reference sequence). The CDR3 extends over 12 amino acids. Here the CDR3 DNA reads TGTGCGAGAGAGGGGGGGCGCTACGAGCAGTACTTC. It specifies CAREGGRYEQYF.

The chain is built from TRBV9 and TRBJ2-5; possibly TRBD2 for D (5 bases). V was cut by 4 bases and J by 0 bases, with 13 bases left in between. This CDR3 is built from 15 residues. CDR1 and CDR2 from the germline V gene are SGDLS and YYNGEE. The CDR3 DNA reads as TGTGCCAGCAGCAGAACCGGGGATAACCAAGAGACCCAGTACTTC. It translates to CASSRTGDNQETQYF.

The chain employs TRBV5-1 and TRBJ2-7; 11 positions match TRBD2. V lost 1 base, J lost 1 base, and 7 bases stayed unmatched. Per the germline V gene, CDR1 is SGHRS and CDR2 is YFSETQ. The CDR3 is 17 amino acids. The CDR3 loop reads CASSLRSGLAVSYEQYF. CDR3 bases: TGCGCCAGCAGCTTGAGGTCGGGACTAGCGGTTTCCTACGAGCAGTACTTC.

This chain joins TRBV5-1 and TRBJ1-3; the D is unclear. The CDR3 consists of 14 residues. CDR1 SGHRS and CDR2 YFSETQ come from the germline V gene. Trimming stripped 0 bases from V and 2 bases from J, with 6 bases between. CDR3 coding DNA: TGCGCCAGCAGCTTGGATGGGACTGGAAACACCATATATTTT. This codes for CASSLDGTGNTIYF. The full variable domain, in which reference TRBV5-1 and TRBJ1-3 provide the parts outside the CDR3, is KAGVTQTPRYLIKTRGQQVTLSCSPISGHRSVSWYQQTPGQGLQFLFEYFSETQRNKGNFPGRFSGRQFSNSRSEMNVSTLELGDSALYLCASSLDGTGNTIYFGEGSWLTVV.